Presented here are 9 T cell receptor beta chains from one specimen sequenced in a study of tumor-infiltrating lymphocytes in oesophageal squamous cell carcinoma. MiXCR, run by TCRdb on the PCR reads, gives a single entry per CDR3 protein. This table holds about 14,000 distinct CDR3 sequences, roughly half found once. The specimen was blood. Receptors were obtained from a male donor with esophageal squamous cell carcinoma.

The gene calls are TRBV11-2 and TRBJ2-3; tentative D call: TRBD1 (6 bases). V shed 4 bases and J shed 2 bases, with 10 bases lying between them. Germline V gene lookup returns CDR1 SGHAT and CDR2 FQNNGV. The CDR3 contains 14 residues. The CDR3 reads CASSWTAYTDTQYF. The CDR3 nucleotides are TGTGCCAGCAGCTGGACAGCCTACACAGATACGCAGTATTTT.

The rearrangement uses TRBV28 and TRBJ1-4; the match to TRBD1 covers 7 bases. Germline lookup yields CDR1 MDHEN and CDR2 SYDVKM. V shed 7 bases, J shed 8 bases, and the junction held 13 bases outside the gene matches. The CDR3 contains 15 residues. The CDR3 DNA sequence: TGTGCCAGCACCCGGTCAGGGGGGAGTGACGAAAAACTGTTTTTT. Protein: CASTRSGGSDEKLFF.

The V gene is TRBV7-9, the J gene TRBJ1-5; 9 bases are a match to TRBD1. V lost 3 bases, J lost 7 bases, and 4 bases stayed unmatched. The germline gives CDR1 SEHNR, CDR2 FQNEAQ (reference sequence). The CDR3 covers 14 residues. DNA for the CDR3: TGTGCCAGCAGCTTTGGGACAGGGAAACAGCCCCAGCATTTT. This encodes CASSFGTGKQPQHF.

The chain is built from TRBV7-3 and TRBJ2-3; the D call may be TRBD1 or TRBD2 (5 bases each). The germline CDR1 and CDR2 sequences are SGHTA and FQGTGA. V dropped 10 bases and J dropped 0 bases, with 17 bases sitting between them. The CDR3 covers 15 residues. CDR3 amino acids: CAIPLRGPSTDTQYF. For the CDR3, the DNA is TGTGCCATCCCCCTGAGGGGACCAAGCACAGATACGCAGTATTTT.

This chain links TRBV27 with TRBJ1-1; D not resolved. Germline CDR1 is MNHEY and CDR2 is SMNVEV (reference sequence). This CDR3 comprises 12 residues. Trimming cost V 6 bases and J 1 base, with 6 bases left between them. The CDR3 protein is CASSGANTEAFF. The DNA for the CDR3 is TGTGCCAGCAGCGGAGCGAACACTGAAGCTTTCTTT.

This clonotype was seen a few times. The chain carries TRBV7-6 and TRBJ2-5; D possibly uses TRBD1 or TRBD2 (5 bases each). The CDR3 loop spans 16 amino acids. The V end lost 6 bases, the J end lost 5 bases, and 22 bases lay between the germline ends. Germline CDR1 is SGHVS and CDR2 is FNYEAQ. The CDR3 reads CASRKRGSDVGETQYF. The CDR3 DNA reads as TGTGCCAGCAGGAAGAGGGGCTCCGACGTTGGGGAGACCCAGTACTTC.

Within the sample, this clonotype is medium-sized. This chain's CDR3 is CASSLDPAAYYGYTF. CDR3 DNA: TGTGCCAGCAGCTTAGATCCAGCAGCTTACTATGGCTACACCTTC. This chain uses TRBV11-2 with TRBJ1-2; D is ambiguous. The CDR3 extends over 15 amino acids. The ends were cut back, 0 bases at V and 3 bases at J, with 11 bases in the middle. Germline values: CDR1 SGHAT, CDR2 FQNNGV.

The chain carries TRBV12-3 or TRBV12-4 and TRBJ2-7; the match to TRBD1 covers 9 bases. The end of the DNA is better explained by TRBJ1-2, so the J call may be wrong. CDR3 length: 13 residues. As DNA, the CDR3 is TGTGCCAGCAGTACCGGGACAGGGAGTGGCTACACCTTC. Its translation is CASSTGTGSGYTF.

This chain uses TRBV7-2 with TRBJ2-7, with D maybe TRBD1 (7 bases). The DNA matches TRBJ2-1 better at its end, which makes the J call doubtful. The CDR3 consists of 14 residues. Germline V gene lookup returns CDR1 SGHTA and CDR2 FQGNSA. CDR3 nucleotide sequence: TGTGCCAGCAGCTTAGCCAGGGGGGTCGATGAGCAGTTCTTC. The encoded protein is CASSLARGVDEQFF.